Below, 32 T cell receptor beta chains from the same sample are listed, as sequenced in a study of CD8+ T cells in alopecia areata. Following RNA extraction, reverse transcription yielded cDNA that acted as the sequencing template. Measured with immunoSEQ multiplex PCR; TCRdb has only the in-frame clones, and not every one. There are over 100,000 clones in the sample, none observed a single time. The sequencing input was lesional skin. These receptors were obtained from a C3H/HeJ mouse with alopecia areata. Strain haplotype at MHC: H2-k.

This clone was observed many times. Genes here carry mouse names. Read sequence stops 4 residues before the CDR3 end, and the germline J gene provides the missing end. The chain recombines TRBV13-3 with TRBJ1-2; TRBD1 might be the D (6 bases). Trimming stripped 0 bases from V and 1 base from J, with 10 bases between. The CDR3 contains 15 residues. Germline CDR1 and CDR2: NNHDY and SYVADS. Here the CDR3 reads CASSDAGEGNSDYTF. Partial CDR3 DNA: TGTGCCAGCAGTGATGCAGGGGAGGGAAACTCC.

At least ten counts were recorded for this clone. Mouse gene names and germline throughout. Partial CDR3 DNA: TGTGCCAGCAGTGAACCGGGACTGGGGGGTGAC. Translated, it gives CASSEPGLGGD. The whole CDR3 protein is CASSEPGLGGDTQYF. The gene calls are TRBV13-3 and TRBJ2-5, with TRBD2 matching 12 bases. Coverage ceases 4 residues before the CDR3 finishes, and the germline J gene fills in the end. The CDR3 is 15 residues long. From germline, CDR1 is NNHDY and CDR2 SYVADS.

This clone was recorded a few times. Mouse names are used for the genes. Coverage ceases 4 residues before the CDR3 finishes, and the germline J gene fills in the end. The chain couples TRBV1 to TRBJ2-5; perhaps TRBD1 as D (5 bases). V was pared by 0 bases and J by 3 bases, with 10 bases between. Germline lookup yields CDR1 NSQYPW and CDR2 LRSPGD (reference sequence). The CDR3 spans 15 residues. The CDR3: CTCSADPRAQDTQYF. Incomplete CDR3 DNA: TGCACCTGCAGTGCAGATCCCAGGGCGCAAGAC.

Notes on this clone: All gene names here are mouse names. The read falls 4 residues short of the CDR3 end, and the missing part is taken from the germline J gene. This chain links TRBV19 with TRBJ2-7; 7 positions match TRBD1. Germline values: CDR1 FNHDT, CDR2 SITEND (reference sequence). The ends lost 0 bases at V and 0 bases at J; junction bases unmatched: 3. The CDR3 is 15 amino acids. The CDR3 bases that were read are TGTGCCAGCAGTATAGACCCAGGGGGCTCCTAT. Its protein product is CASSIDPGGSY. The whole CDR3 sequence is CASSIDPGGSYEQYF.

A word on this clone: TCRdb's protein sequence differs at residue 12 from the translated DNA; the protein presented here follows the DNA. Germline and genes: mouse. With the read ending 3 residues before the CDR3 end, the germline J gene is used to fill in that end. This chain connects TRBV19 to TRBJ1-6, with 11 bases identical to TRBD1. TRBJ1-6 is labeled an ORF, and its function is uncertain. The CDR3 runs 15 residues. CDR1 FNHDT and CDR2 SITEND come from the germline V gene (reference sequence). Incomplete CDR3 DNA: TGTGGCAGCAGTCCCCGGACAGGGGGCGATTCGCCC. This translates into CGSSPRTGGDSP. The entire CDR3 reads CGSSPRTGGDSPLYF.

With regard to this clone: Mouse gene names and germline throughout. The read comes to an end 4 residues before the CDR3 does, leaving the germline J gene to fill in the end. The chain recombines TRBV13-1 with TRBJ2-2; TRBD1 aligns across 8 bases. With 1 base clipped from V and 0 bases from J, the junction kept 2 bases outside the gene matches. The CDR3 spans 16 residues. CDR1 and CDR2 from the germline V gene are NSHNY and SYGAGN. The part of the CDR3 DNA that was read is TGTGCCAGCAGTGATCCAGGGGGCTCAAACACCGGG. Encoded protein: CASSDPGGSNTG. The CDR3 as a whole reads CASSDPGGSNTGQLYF.

This clone has only a few counts. The germline and genes are mouse ones. The CDR3 is cut off 4 residues early in the read; its end comes from the germline J gene. The rearrangement joins TRBV17 to TRBJ2-1; 10 bases line up with TRBD2. CDR1 MNHDT and CDR2 YYDKIL come from the germline V gene. Unmatched junction bases numbered 6, after V lost 2 bases and J lost 5 bases. CDR3 length: 16 amino acids. Partial CDR3 DNA: TGTGCTAGCAGTAGAATAGGGACTGGGGCCGATGCT. Translation gives CASSRIGTGADA. From start to end, the CDR3 is CASSRIGTGADAEQFF.

This clone was observed a few times. Germline and genes: mouse. The read stops 4 residues short of the end of the CDR3; the missing end is completed from the germline J gene. The V gene is TRBV13-3, the J gene TRBJ2-3; 10 bases line up with TRBD2. V trimming: 4 bases; J trimming: 0 bases; junction bases outside the gene matches: 5. The germline V gene encodes CDR1 NNHDY and CDR2 SYVADS. The CDR3 extends over 16 amino acids. CDR3 loop: CASSMTGGSSAETLYF. CDR3 DNA, as far as it was read: TGTGCCAGCAGTATGACTGGGGGGTCTAGTGCAGAA.

This clone was seen a few times. Germline and genes here are mouse. The read stops 4 residues short of the end of the CDR3; the missing end is completed from the germline J gene. The chain couples TRBV13-3 to TRBJ2-5; 9 bases map to TRBD1. The CDR3 loop spans 15 amino acids. Germline values: CDR1 NNHDY, CDR2 SYVADS. CDR3 in amino acids: CASSDGDRERDTQYF. CDR3 bases read: TGTGCCAGCAGTGATGGGGACAGGGAACGAGAC.

In its sample, this clone was seen many times. Mouse germline and gene names are used. The CDR3 extends 4 residues past the end of the read, so its final part is completed from the germline J gene. The chain uses TRBV1 and TRBJ1-4; TRBD1 might be the D (6 bases). CDR3 length equals 15 residues. Germline values: CDR1 NSQYPW, CDR2 LRSPGD (reference sequence). Incomplete CDR3 DNA: TGCACCTGCAGTGCAGAAGGCGGGGGGCGCGAA. This codes for CTCSAEGGGRE. The entire CDR3 protein reads CTCSAEGGGRERLFF.

A few counts support this clone. Mouse gene names and germline throughout. Read data end 4 residues before the CDR3 end; the end is taken from the germline J gene. The V gene is TRBV19, the J gene TRBJ2-5, with 7 positions matching TRBD1. This CDR3 is 14 amino acids long. Germline V gene sequence: CDR1 FNHDT, CDR2 SITEND (reference sequence). The sequenced CDR3 bases are TGTGCCAGCAGCCGACAGGGAGGAGAAGAC. Its translation is CASSRQGGED. The complete CDR3 reads CASSRQGGEDTQYF.

Of note for this clone: Genes and germline are mouse. The CDR3 sequence: CASSAGGTNTGQLYF. The DNA read from the CDR3 is TGTGCCAGCAGCGCTGGGGGAACAAACACCGGG. The chain couples TRBV13-3 to TRBJ2-2, with 7 bases aligning to TRBD2. The CDR3 end is not reached by the read, which stops 4 residues before it; the germline J gene fills it in. Losses at the gene ends were 5 bases for V and 0 bases for J; bases not matched to a gene: 4. The CDR3 extends over 15 amino acids. Looked up from germline, CDR1 is NNHDY and CDR2 is SYVADS.

In this sample, this clone turned up many times. The genes and germline here are from mouse. Coverage ceases 4 residues before the CDR3 finishes, and the germline J gene fills in the end. This rearrangement joins TRBV13-3 to TRBJ2-5, with a possible D match to TRBD2 (6 bases). CDR3 size: 14 residues. Germline assignment: CDR1 NNHDY and CDR2 SYVADS. This CDR3 reads CASSEILGPDTQYF. CDR3 bases read: TGTGCCAGCAGTGAAATCCTGGGGCCAGAC.

This clone showed up just a few times. Genes here carry mouse names. Read coverage stops 4 residues before the CDR3 terminus; the germline J gene supplies the remainder. The chain has TRBV16 and TRBJ2-3, with 8 bases that match TRBD2. Unmatched junction bases numbered 3, after V lost 0 bases and J lost 1 base. Germline V gene data show CDR1 as SGHSA and CDR2 as FRNQAP. The CDR3 contains 16 residues. CDR3 DNA (partial): TGTGCAAGCAGCTTAGAAGGGGGGGCAGGTGCAGAA. It encodes CASSLEGGAGAE. The CDR3, in full, reads CASSLEGGAGAETLYF.

This clone was recorded a few times. Gene names refer to mouse genes. Read data end 4 residues before the CDR3 end; the end is taken from the germline J gene. The genes are TRBV13-3 and TRBJ2-7, with 8 nucleotides matching TRBD2. Germline values: CDR1 NNHDY, CDR2 SYVADS. The junction had 5 bases not matched to a gene; V was cut back by 6 bases and J by 0 bases. The CDR3 runs to 14 residues. The DNA read from the CDR3 is TGTGCCAGCACTTCGGGGGGGCGCTCCTAT. It translates to CASTSGGRSY. The complete CDR3 protein is CASTSGGRSYEQYF.

This clone was recorded many times. Gene names are the mouse ones. Coverage ceases 4 residues before the CDR3 finishes, and the germline J gene fills in the end. The chain carries TRBV13-3 and TRBJ2-3; 9 bases match TRBD2. The junction had 4 bases not matched to a gene; V was cut back by 4 bases and J by 4 bases. The germline V gene has CDR1 NNHDY and CDR2 SYVADS. The CDR3 has 14 residues. The DNA read from the CDR3 is TGTGCCAGCAGTCCCCTGGGGGGGTCAGAA. It translates to CASSPLGGSE. The whole CDR3 region reads CASSPLGGSETLYF.

Comments on this clone: The genes and germline here are from mouse. The DNA ends 4 residues before the CDR3 does, and the rest of the CDR3 is filled in from the germline J gene. V usage is TRBV13-1 and J usage is TRBJ2-5; TRBD2 agrees at 9 bases. This CDR3 contains 16 residues. The germline V gene encodes CDR1 NSHNY and CDR2 SYGAGN. Trimming removed 0 bases from V and 1 base from J; junction bases left unmatched: 3. CDR3 DNA (partial): TGTGCCAGCAGTGATGCAGCTGGGGGGGACCAAGAC. Translating gives CASSDAAGGDQD. The entire CDR3 protein reads CASSDAAGGDQDTQYF.

A few counts support this clone. The gene names given are mouse names. Read data end 4 residues before the CDR3 end; the end is taken from the germline J gene. The chain uses TRBV13-3 and TRBJ2-7, with 7 bases fitting TRBD2. The CDR3 has 16 residues. V trimming: 0 bases; J trimming: 0 bases; junction bases outside the gene matches: 6. The germline V gene has CDR1 NNHDY and CDR2 SYVADS. CDR3 DNA (partial): TGTGCCAGCAGTGATGTGACTGGGCCGAGCTCCTAT. It is translated as CASSDVTGPSSY. The whole CDR3 is CASSDVTGPSSYEQYF.

This clone was counted at least ten times. Gene names and germline refer to mouse. Read data end 4 residues before the CDR3 end; the end is taken from the germline J gene. This chain joins TRBV13-3 and TRBJ2-1, with 11 bases fitting TRBD2. Germline lookup yields CDR1 NNHDY and CDR2 SYVADS. The CDR3 consists of 15 residues. The CDR3 DNA, read in part, is TGTGCCAGCAGTGGGACTGGGGGGATGAACGCT. This encodes CASSGTGGMNA. The CDR3 in its entirety is CASSGTGGMNAEQFF.

Details on this clone: Any gene name here is a mouse gene name. The CDR3 spells CASSDEGQGSYAEQFF. The sequenced part of the CDR3 DNA is TGTGCCAGCAGTGATGAGGGACAGGGTAGCTATGCT. This chain uses TRBV13-3 with TRBJ2-1; 9 bases line up with TRBD1. The read ends 4 residues shy of where the CDR3 ends; the end is completed using the germline J gene. Germline values: CDR1 NNHDY, CDR2 SYVADS. V lost 0 bases to trimming and J lost 3 bases; unmatched junction nucleotides: 4. This CDR3 contains 16 residues.

Points on this clone: Gene names and germline refer to mouse. CDR3 in amino acids: CASSNWGNQDTQYF. CDR3 DNA (partial): TGTGCTAGCAGTAACTGGGGTAACCAAGAC. The chain carries TRBV17 and TRBJ2-5; TRBD2 matches 7 bases. From the germline J gene comes the end of the CDR3, since the read stops 4 residues before it. The trim removed 4 bases at V and 0 bases at J, leaving 1 base unmatched. Germline V gene lookup returns CDR1 MNHDT and CDR2 YYDKIL. This CDR3 region has 14 residues.

With respect to this clone: Genes and germline come from the mouse. The DNA read from the CDR3 is TGTGCCAGCAGTGAGCCCGGGACAGACTAT. Its protein is CASSEPGTDY. The full CDR3 sequence reads CASSEPGTDYEQYF. The rearrangement uses TRBV13-3 and TRBJ2-7, with 7 positions matching TRBD1. Read sequence stops 4 residues before the CDR3 end, and the germline J gene provides the missing end. Germline loops: CDR1 NNHDY, CDR2 SYVADS. CDR3 length equals 14 residues. The V gene end was trimmed by 2 bases and the J gene end by 3 bases; junction bases not matched to a gene: 5.

This clone has more than one count but fewer than ten. The germline and genes are mouse ones. The DNA ends 4 residues before the CDR3 does, and the rest of the CDR3 is filled in from the germline J gene. This chain links TRBV1 with TRBJ2-1, with TRBD1 matching 7 bases. CDR1 is NSQYPW, CDR2 LRSPGD, per germline (reference sequence). The V segment lost 0 bases and the J segment 5 bases; nucleotides outside the gene matches: 4. This CDR3 region has 15 residues. CDR3 in amino acids: CTCSADHRGHAEQFF. The CDR3 DNA, read in part, is TGCACCTGCAGTGCAGATCACAGGGGCCATGCT.

This clone was counted only a few times. Mouse gene names and germline throughout. With the read ending 4 residues before the CDR3 end, the germline J gene is used to fill in that end. The rearrangement joins TRBV13-3 to TRBJ1-1; 7 bases agree with TRBD1. Germline V lookup: CDR1 NNHDY, CDR2 SYVADS. V dropped 10 bases and J dropped 1; count of bases not matched to a gene: 4. The CDR3 has 12 amino acids. CDR3 in amino acids: CAVRDRNTEVFF. The covered CDR3 bases are TGTGCCGTCCGGGACAGAAACACA.

Worth noting for this clone: Genes and germline come from the mouse. The CDR3 end is not reached by the read, which stops 4 residues before it; the germline J gene fills it in. The chain employs TRBV13-3 and TRBJ2-3; D is possibly TRBD2 (7 bases). The germline CDR1 and CDR2 sequences are NNHDY and SYVADS. The CDR3 has 15 residues. V lost 3 bases and J lost 2, with 13 bases in between. CDR3 region: CASSGGALVAETLYF. The CDR3 DNA, read in part, is TGTGCCAGCAGTGGGGGGGCGCTTGTTGCAGAA.

This clone appeared a few times. Gene and germline names: mouse. The CDR3 end is not reached by the read, which stops 4 residues before it; the germline J gene fills it in. This chain joins TRBV1 and TRBJ2-4; D is possibly TRBD2 (6 bases). The CDR3 length is 16 residues. Germline V gene data show CDR1 as NSQYPW and CDR2 as LRSPGD (reference sequence). The V gene lost 0 bases and the J gene lost 1 base, with 11 bases spanning the gap. The CDR3 protein is CTCSADNRGGQNTLYF. CDR3 bases read: TGCACCTGCAGTGCAGATAATCGGGGGGGTCAAAAC.

On this clone itself: Mouse gene names and germline throughout. The CDR3 end falls 4 residues outside the read, so it is completed with the germline J gene. The chain links TRBV1 to TRBJ2-1, with TRBD2 matching over 11 bases. CDR1 and CDR2 (germline): NSQYPW, LRSPGD (reference sequence). After removal of 7 bases from V and 3 bases from J, the junction contained 5 bases not matched to a gene. The length of the CDR3 is 15 residues. The CDR3 spells CTCTGLGGSYAEQFF. The sequenced CDR3 bases are TGCACCTGCACCGGACTGGGGGGAAGCTATGCT.

Details on this clone: Mouse germline and gene names are used. The CDR3 is cut off 4 residues early in the read; its end comes from the germline J gene. The V and J genes are TRBV13-1 and TRBJ2-1; D is possibly TRBD2 (6 bases). CDR1 and CDR2 from the germline V gene are NSHNY and SYGAGN. The CDR3 is made up of 12 amino acids. With 5 bases removed from V and 6 bases from J, the gap between germline ends came to 9 bases. CDR3 region: CASSELGAEQFF. The covered CDR3 bases are TGTGCCAGCAGCGAACTGGGTGCT.

On this clone: Gene names are mouse gene names. The read terminates 4 residues ahead of where the CDR3 ends, so the germline J gene completes it. The chain is built from TRBV13-3 and TRBJ2-1, with 9 bases identical to TRBD2. Germline V lookup: CDR1 NNHDY, CDR2 SYVADS. This CDR3 has 14 amino acids. Partial CDR3 DNA: TGTGCCAGCAGACGTGGGGGGGCGCGAGCT. Translated, it gives CASRRGGARA. The whole CDR3 protein reads CASRRGGARAEQFF.

On this clone itself: The genes and germline here are from mouse. The CDR3 end is not reached by the read, which stops 4 residues before it; the germline J gene fills it in. This sequence joins TRBV13-3 and TRBJ2-2, with TRBD2 identical over 8 bases. The germline gives CDR1 NNHDY, CDR2 SYVADS. This CDR3 has 14 amino acids. V was clipped by 5 bases and J by 4 bases; unmatched bases: 4. The sequenced part of the CDR3 DNA is TGTGCCAGCAGCCGGACTGGGCCCACCGGG. This translates into CASSRTGPTG. The entire CDR3 protein is CASSRTGPTGQLYF.

With respect to this clone: Any gene name here is a mouse gene name. The read finishes 4 residues shy of the CDR3 end, and the germline J gene is used to complete it. The chain employs TRBV19 and TRBJ2-5, with 11 positions matching TRBD2. With 2 bases clipped from V and 2 bases from J, the junction kept 7 bases outside the gene matches. Per the germline V gene, CDR1 is FNHDT and CDR2 is SITEND (reference sequence). There are 17 residues in the CDR3. The sequenced CDR3 bases are TGTGCCAGCAGTATCGCCGGACTGGGGGGCGGCCAAGAC. Amino acids: CASSIAGLGGGQD. The whole CDR3 region reads CASSIAGLGGGQDTQYF.

Remarks on this clone: Genes here carry mouse names. The read ends 4 residues before the CDR3 terminus; that terminus is restored from the germline J gene. The rearrangement joins TRBV13-3 to TRBJ2-1; D may be TRBD2 (5 bases). Germline V gene data show CDR1 as NNHDY and CDR2 as SYVADS. V was trimmed by 1 base and J by 3 bases, leaving 8 bases between them. The CDR3 is made up of 14 amino acids. The DNA read from the CDR3 is TGTGCCAGCAGTGATCCTGGGATCTATGCT. Its protein product is CASSDPGIYA. The full-length CDR3 reads as CASSDPGIYAEQFF.